A single T cell receptor (beta chain) is shown here with its context. Its antigen is still unknown. The CDR3 has 15 residues. V dropped 2 bases and J dropped 3 bases, with 14 bases sitting between them. The V gene's germline CDR1 is MGHRA and CDR2 YSYEKL. This entry belongs to a study of cytomegalovirus exposure and HLA in healthy donors. It was with 60 Vbeta and 13 Jbeta primers that the PCR ran. The authors' processing: Roughly 10 million shared chains were among some 80 million unique TCR beta chains counted in a later analysis. Sequencing was performed with immunoSEQ multiplex PCR; in TCRdb, only in-frame clones are kept and a portion is missing. That table is the source of V, J and clone size, and D and trimming were worked out from the DNA. The sample lists fewer than 70,000 clones, over 70% occurring once. Study-wide results and caveats: Analysis was carried out at a later point, and it linked a missense DCLRE1C variant to TCR beta V- and J-gene trimming. In vitro assays verified that a few CMV-associated chains recognized CMV antigens specifically.

The chain carries TRBV4-1 and TRBJ2-7; D is unclear. This receptor was obtained from a middle-aged woman in good health and CMV-seronegative. The sample comprised PBMCs. Written as DNA, the CDR3 is TGCGCCAGCAGCCAATCCGAACACAATGACTACGAGCAGTACTTC. Encoded protein: CASSQSEHNDYEQYF.